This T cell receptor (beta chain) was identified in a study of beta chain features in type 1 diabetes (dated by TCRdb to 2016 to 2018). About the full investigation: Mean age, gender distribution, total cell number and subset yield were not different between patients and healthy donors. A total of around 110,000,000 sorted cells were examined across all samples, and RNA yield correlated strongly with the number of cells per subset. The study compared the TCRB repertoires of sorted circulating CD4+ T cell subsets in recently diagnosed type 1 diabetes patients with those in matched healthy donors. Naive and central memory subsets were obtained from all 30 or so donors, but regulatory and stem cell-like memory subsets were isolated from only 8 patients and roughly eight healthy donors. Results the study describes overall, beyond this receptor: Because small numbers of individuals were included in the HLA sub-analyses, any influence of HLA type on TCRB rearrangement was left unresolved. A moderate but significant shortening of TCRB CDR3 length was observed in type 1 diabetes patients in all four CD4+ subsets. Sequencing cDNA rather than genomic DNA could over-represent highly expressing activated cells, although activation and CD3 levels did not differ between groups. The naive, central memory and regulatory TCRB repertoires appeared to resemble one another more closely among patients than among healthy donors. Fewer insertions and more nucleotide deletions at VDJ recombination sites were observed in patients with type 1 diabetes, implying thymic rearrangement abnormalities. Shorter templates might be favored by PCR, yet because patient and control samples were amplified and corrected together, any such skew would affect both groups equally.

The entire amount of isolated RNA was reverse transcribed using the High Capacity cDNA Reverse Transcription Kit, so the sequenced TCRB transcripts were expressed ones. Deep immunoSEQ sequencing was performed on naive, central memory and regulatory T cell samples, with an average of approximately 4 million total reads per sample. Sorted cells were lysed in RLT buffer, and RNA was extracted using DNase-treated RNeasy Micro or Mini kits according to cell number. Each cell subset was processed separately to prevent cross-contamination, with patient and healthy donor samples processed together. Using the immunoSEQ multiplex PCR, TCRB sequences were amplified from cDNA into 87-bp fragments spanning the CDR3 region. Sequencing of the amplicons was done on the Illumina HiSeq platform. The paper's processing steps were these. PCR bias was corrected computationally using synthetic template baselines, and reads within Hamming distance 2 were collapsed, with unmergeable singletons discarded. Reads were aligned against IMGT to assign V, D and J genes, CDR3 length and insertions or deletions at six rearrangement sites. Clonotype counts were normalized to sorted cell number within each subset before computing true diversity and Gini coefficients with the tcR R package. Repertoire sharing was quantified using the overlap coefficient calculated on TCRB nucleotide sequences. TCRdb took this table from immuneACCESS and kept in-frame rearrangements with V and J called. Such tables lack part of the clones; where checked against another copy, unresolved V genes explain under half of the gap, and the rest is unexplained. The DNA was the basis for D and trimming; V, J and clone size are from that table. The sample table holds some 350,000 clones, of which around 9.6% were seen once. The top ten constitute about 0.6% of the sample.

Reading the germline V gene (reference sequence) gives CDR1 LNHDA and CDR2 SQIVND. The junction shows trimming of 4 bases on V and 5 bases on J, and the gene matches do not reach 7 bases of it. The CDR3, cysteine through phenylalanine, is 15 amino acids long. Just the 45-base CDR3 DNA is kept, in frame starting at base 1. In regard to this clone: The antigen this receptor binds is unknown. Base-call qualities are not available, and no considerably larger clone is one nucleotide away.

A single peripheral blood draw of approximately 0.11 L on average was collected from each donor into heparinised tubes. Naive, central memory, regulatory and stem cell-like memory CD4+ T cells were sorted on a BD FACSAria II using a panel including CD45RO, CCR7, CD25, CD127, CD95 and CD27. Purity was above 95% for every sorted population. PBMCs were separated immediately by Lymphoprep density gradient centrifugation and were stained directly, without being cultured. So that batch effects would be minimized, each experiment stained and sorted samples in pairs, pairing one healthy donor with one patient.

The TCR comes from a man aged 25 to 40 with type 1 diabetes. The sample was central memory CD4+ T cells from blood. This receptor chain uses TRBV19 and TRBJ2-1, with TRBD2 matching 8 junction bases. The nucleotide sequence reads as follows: TGTGCCAGTAGTAGGACCGGGACTAGGGACAATGAGCAGTTCTTC. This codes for CASSRTGTRDNEQFF.